Listed below are T cell receptor beta chains from one sample, sequenced in a study of T cell repertoires in cytomegalovirus infection. No antigen has been assigned to these receptors. Using its own MiXCR run on the reads, TCRdb lists one record per CDR3 protein. Here the sample spans fewer than 200,000 distinct CDR3 sequences, less than 25% being singletons. The sequencing used CD8+ T cells from cultured PBMCs, collected from culture after CMV antigen stimulation. These TCRs come from a human donor in good health (CMV status not recorded). Some clones in this sample may be carry-over from other donors' samples. Each CDR3 is given with its conserved first and last residue. The D gene is left open where the match is weak. Size is stated for part of the rows, as once, few or many counts, or as a class when the clone is expanded.

J | size | D | V | CDR3 | DNA
TRBJ2-3 | NA | NA | TRBV4-1 | CASSQAQGLTDTQYF | TGCGCCAGCAGCCAAGCCCAGGGTTTGACAGATACGCAGTATTTT
TRBJ2-7 | NA | TRBD1 | TRBV7-8 | CASSLSATGVLSYEQYF | TGTGCCAGCAGCTTATCGGCAACAGGGGTTCTCTCCTACGAGCAGTACTTC
TRBJ1-2 | few | TRBD1 | TRBV7-2 | CASSPRDRGRGGYTF | TGTGCCAGCAGCCCCCGGGACAGGGGGCGAGGTGGCTACACCTTC
TRBJ2-1 | NA | TRBD2 | TRBV28 | CASSSLAGGPYEQFF | TGTGCCAGCAGCTCGCTAGCGGGGGGTCCCTATGAGCAGTTCTTC
TRBJ1-6 | many | TRBD1 | TRBV7-2 | CASSLVPPGQGYSPLHF | TGTGCCAGCAGCTTAGTGCCCCCGGGACAGGGATATTCACCCCTCCACTTT
TRBJ2-3 | many | NA | TRBV14 | CASSQDLGGLTDTQYF | TGTGCCAGCAGCCAAGATCTCGGCGGCCTCACAGATACGCAGTATTTT
TRBJ2-5 | NA | NA | TRBV7-2 | CASTGAETQYF | TGTGCCAGCACCGGGGCGGAGACCCAGTACTTC
TRBJ1-2 | few | TRBD1 | TRBV11-3 | CASSFPSTGNYGYTF | TGTGCCAGCAGCTTCCCGTCGACAGGGAACTATGGCTACACCTTC
TRBJ2-7 | few | TRBD2 | TRBV10-2 | CASSERLAGGYEQYF | TGCGCCAGCAGTGAGCGACTAGCGGGGGGTTACGAGCAGTACTTC
TRBJ2-7 | few | TRBD1 | TRBV6-5 | CASSLETGMSYEQYF | TGTGCCAGCAGTTTAGAGACAGGGATGTCCTACGAGCAGTACTTC
TRBJ2-2 | NA | NA | TRBV5-8 | CASSFSGGHTGELFF | TGTGCCAGCAGCTTCAGTGGGGGGCACACCGGGGAGCTGTTTTTT
TRBJ2-5 | few | NA | TRBV6-5 | CASSEEIGVPQTQYF | TGTGCCAGCAGTGAAGAGATAGGGGTTCCGCAGACCCAGTACTTC
TRBJ2-1 | NA | TRBD2 | TRBV5-4 | CASSWGGTYNEQFF | TGTGCCAGCAGCTGGGGGGGGACCTACAATGAGCAGTTCTTC
TRBJ1-1 | NA | TRBD1 | TRBV10-3 | CAISDSGQGDTEAFF | TGTGCCATCAGTGATTCAGGACAGGGGGACACTGAAGCTTTCTTT
TRBJ1-1 | few | NA | TRBV5-4 | CASSFLGENTEAFF | TGTGCCAGCAGCTTCCTAGGGGAGAACACTGAAGCTTTCTTT
TRBJ1-5 | few | NA | TRBV9 | CASSAEDSNQPQHF | TGTGCCAGCAGCGCAGAGGACAGCAATCAGCCCCAGCATTTT
TRBJ1-2 | NA | TRBD1 | TRBV5-6 | CASSLGDRGHVNYGYTF | TGTGCCAGCAGCTTGGGTGACAGGGGGCACGTTAACTATGGCTACACCTTC
TRBJ2-7 | few | NA | TRBV27 | CASSTSGVKGEQYF | TGTGCCAGCAGTACGTCCGGGGTTAAGGGAGAGCAGTACTTC
TRBJ2-3 | NA | NA | TRBV27 | CASSSLRTRDITDTQYF | TGTGCCAGCAGTTCCCTACGGACCCGGGACATCACAGATACGCAGTATTTT
TRBJ1-5 | NA | TRBD1 | TRBV7-8 | CASSDTGGNQPQHF | TGTGCCAGCAGCGACACAGGGGGTAATCAGCCCCAGCATTTT
TRBJ1-1 | few | TRBD1 | TRBV7-9 | CASSSQDRGNTEAFF | TGTGCCAGCAGCTCCCAAGACAGGGGGAACACTGAAGCTTTCTTT
TRBJ1-1 | few | TRBD1 | TRBV7-2 | CASSPPDRVNTEAFF | TGTGCCAGCAGCCCCCCGGACAGGGTCAACACTGAAGCTTTCTTT
TRBJ2-2 | few | NA | TRBV7-2 | CASSSTGLAGYTGELFF | TGTGCCAGCAGCTCTACCGGGCTCGCGGGGTACACCGGGGAGCTGTTTTTT
TRBJ2-7 | NA | TRBD1 | TRBV6-2/TRBV6-3 | CASSYSGTGPYEQYF | TGTGCCAGCAGTTACTCAGGGACAGGGCCCTACGAGCAGTACTTC
TRBJ1-1 | few | NA | TRBV28 | CASSPPPEVSWDTEAFF | TGTGCCAGCAGTCCCCCCCCCGAGGTTTCGTGGGACACTGAAGCTTTCTTT
TRBJ1-6 | NA | TRBD1 | TRBV7-6 | CASSTGQSSSYNSPLHF | TGTGCCAGCAGCACGGGACAGTCGTCCTCCTATAATTCACCCCTCCACTTT
TRBJ1-1 | many | NA | TRBV7-4 | CASRRLNTEAFF | TGTGCCAGCAGAAGGTTGAACACTGAAGCTTTCTTT
TRBJ2-2 | few | TRBD1 | TRBV27 | CASSFQQGAGELFF | TGTGCCAGCAGTTTCCAACAGGGGGCCGGGGAGCTGTTTTTT
TRBJ2-1 | many | TRBD1 | TRBV7-2 | CASSTGQGLNEQFF | TGTGCCAGCAGCACAGGACAGGGGCTAAATGAGCAGTTCTTC
TRBJ2-7 | few | NA | TRBV7-8 | CASSLERGSAVTYEQYF | TGTGCCAGCAGCCTAGAGAGGGGTTCGGCTGTGACCTACGAGCAGTACTTC
TRBJ2-7 | few | TRBD1 | TRBV5-6 | CASSFGTANYEQYF | TGTGCCAGCAGCTTTGGGACAGCTAATTACGAGCAGTACTTC
TRBJ2-1 | NA | TRBD2 | TRBV7-9 | CASSSATSGVYEQFF | TGTGCCAGCAGCTCAGCGACTAGCGGGGTGTATGAGCAGTTCTTC
TRBJ2-1 | many | TRBD2 | TRBV7-2 | CASSRTPSGDNEQFF | TGTGCCAGCAGCCGGACCCCTAGCGGGGACAATGAGCAGTTCTTC
TRBJ2-1 | few | NA | TRBV4-1 | CASSQDVDNNEQFF | TGCGCCAGCAGCCAAGATGTGGACAACAATGAGCAGTTCTTC
TRBJ1-4 | NA | NA | TRBV6-5 | CASSRPWANEKLFF | TGTGCCAGCAGTAGGCCCTGGGCTAATGAAAAACTGTTTTTT
TRBJ2-5 | NA | NA | TRBV12-3/TRBV12-4 | CASSFQRLSQETQYF | TGTGCCAGCAGTTTCCAACGACTCTCCCAAGAGACCCAGTACTTC
TRBJ1-3 | NA | TRBD1 | TRBV12-3/TRBV12-4 | CASSSGQGAFSSGNTIYF | TGTGCCAGCAGTTCAGGACAGGGGGCCTTCTCCTCTGGAAACACCATATATTTT
TRBJ1-6 | NA | NA | TRBV10-3 | CAISEHPMPRGGSPLHF | TGTGCCATCAGTGAGCATCCCATGCCGCGCGGCGGTTCACCCCTCCACTTT
TRBJ2-3 | NA | NA | TRBV5-8 | CASSPRDTAPTDTQYF | TGTGCCAGCAGCCCGAGGGACACTGCTCCCACAGATACGCAGTATTTT
TRBJ1-5 | NA | NA | TRBV7-9 | CASSARGRGMNQPQHF | TGTGCCAGCAGCGCCCGAGGGCGGGGTATGAATCAGCCCCAGCATTTT
TRBJ1-2 | NA | NA | TRBV7-2 | CASSLPYDRNYGYTF | TGTGCCAGCAGCTTACCGTACGACAGGAACTATGGCTACACCTTC
TRBJ1-5 | few | TRBD1 | TRBV19 | CASSIDHGTGDNQPQHF | TGTGCCAGTAGTATAGATCATGGGACAGGGGACAATCAGCCCCAGCATTTT
TRBJ2-5 | NA | TRBD2 | TRBV7-8 | CASSASRSGGYLQETQYF | TGTGCCAGCAGCGCCTCCCGGAGCGGGGGTTACCTCCAAGAGACCCAGTACTTC
TRBJ1-2 | few | NA | TRBV12-3/TRBV12-4 | CASSVGLLYGYTF | TGTGCCAGCAGTGTAGGACTGCTATATGGCTACACCTTC
TRBJ2-1 | NA | NA | TRBV27 | CASSYSTTGRFYNEQFF | TGTGCCAGCAGTTACTCTACTACAGGACGCTTTTACAATGAGCAGTTCTTC
TRBJ1-6 | NA | TRBD1 | TRBV10-3 | CAISGQGHNSPLHF | TGTGCCATCAGTGGACAGGGACATAATTCACCCCTCCACTTT
TRBJ1-5 | NA | TRBD1 | TRBV19 | CASTDRDNPYQPQHF | TGTGCCAGTACCGACAGGGACAACCCGTATCAGCCCCAGCATTTT
TRBJ2-3 | NA | TRBD1 | TRBV7-8 | CASSSLGTVHTDTQYF | TGTGCCAGCAGCTCGCTCGGGACAGTACACACAGATACGCAGTATTTT
TRBJ1-1 | NA | TRBD1 | TRBV6-1 | CASTLPGQGSTEAFF | TGTGCCAGCACCCTTCCCGGACAGGGGAGCACTGAAGCTTTCTTT
TRBJ2-2 | NA | TRBD1 | TRBV7-6 | CASSYRGYNTGELFF | TGTGCCAGCAGCTACAGGGGCTATAACACCGGGGAGCTGTTTTTT
TRBJ2-4 | NA | TRBD2 | TRBV4-1 | CASSQVAGLAKNIQYF | TGCGCCAGCAGCCAAGTAGCGGGGCTAGCCAAAAACATTCAGTACTTC
TRBJ2-1 | few | TRBD1 | TRBV11-1 | CASSPGTAYNEQFF | TGTGCCAGCAGTCCGGGGACAGCTTACAATGAGCAGTTCTTC
TRBJ2-1 | few | TRBD2 | TRBV29-1 | CSVERGAYNEQFF | TGCAGCGTGGAGCGGGGGGCCTACAATGAGCAGTTCTTC
TRBJ2-7 | few | NA | TRBV7-9 | CASSHGGADNEQYF | TGTGCCAGCAGCCACGGTGGAGCAGACAACGAGCAGTACTTC
TRBJ2-5 | medium-sized | NA | TRBV7-2 | CASSGDLRGETQYF | TGTGCCAGCAGCGGCGACTTGAGGGGAGAGACCCAGTACTTC
TRBJ1-1 | NA | TRBD1 | TRBV7-9 | CASNRGLEAFF | TGTGCCAGCAACAGGGGGCTCGAAGCTTTCTTT
TRBJ2-5 | NA | TRBD2 | TRBV7-2 | CASSLSGGRQETQYF | TGTGCCAGCAGCTTATCGGGGGGGCGACAAGAGACCCAGTACTTC